Each of the 23 T cell receptor beta chains below was sequenced from the same sample in a study of blood T cell repertoires in COVID-19. Generated by immunoSEQ multiplex PCR, the TCRdb table keeps only in-frame clones and is missing some. The sample has around 70,000 clones; around 87% are singletons. The specimen was peripheral blood. The receptors originated from a woman of 80 years or more with active or convalescent COVID-19.

The chain employs TRBV9 and TRBJ2-3, with 7 bases matching TRBD1. Germline V gene lookup returns CDR1 SGDLS and CDR2 YYNGEE. V shed 4 bases and J 2 bases; nucleotides not matched to a gene: 7. This CDR3 has 15 residues. CDR3 sequence reads: CASSHGTASTDTQYF. DNA of the CDR3: TGTGCCAGCAGCCACGGGACAGCGTCCACAGATACGCAGTATTTT.

The rearrangement links TRBV18 to TRBJ2-2; D might be TRBD1 (6 bases). From germline, CDR1 is KGHSH and CDR2 LQKENI. V was shortened by 4 bases and J by 1 base, with 10 bases between the two germline ends. The CDR3 is 15 amino acids. CDR3 DNA sequence: TGTGCCAGCTCACGCGCGACAGGGAACACCGGGGAGCTGTTTTTT. This translates into CASSRATGNTGELFF.

This sequence joins TRBV5-8 and TRBJ2-1; 11 bases are shared with TRBD2. CDR1 is SGHTS, CDR2 YDEGEE, per germline. J gave up 2 bases and V 2 bases, and 6 bases lay outside the gene matches. CDR3 length: 17 residues. CDR3 protein: CASSLNTLAGAYNEQFF. For the CDR3, the DNA is TGTGCCAGCAGCTTAAACACACTAGCGGGGGCCTACAATGAGCAGTTCTTC.

The V call is TRBV3-1 (or the pseudogene TRBV3-2), the J call TRBJ2-2, with unresolved D. The CDR3 runs to 13 residues. Germline values: CDR1 LGHDT, CDR2 YNNKEL (reference sequence). Trimming took off 2 bases at V and 2 bases at J, with 3 bases between the two ends. CDR3 DNA sequence: TGTGCCAGCAGCCAACTTAACACCGGGGAGCTGTTTTTT. Amino acids: CASSQLNTGELFF.

The CDR3 nucleotides read TGTGCCAGCACCCTTGGGGGGGCAACTAATGAAAAACTGTTTTTT. It translates to CASTLGGATNEKLFF. The chain uses TRBV9 and TRBJ1-4; D is possibly TRBD1 (5 bases). V shed 6 bases and J shed 0 bases, with 12 bases lying between them. The CDR3 contains 15 residues. Germline V CDR1 and CDR2: SGDLS, YYNGEE.

The chain couples TRBV19 to TRBJ1-2, with TRBD1 matching over 8 bases. The germline CDR1 and CDR2 sequences are LNHDA and SQIVND (reference sequence). Trimming took 7 bases from V and 8 from J; bases not matched to a gene: 12. This CDR3 comprises 14 residues. CDR3 sequence reads: CASTNPDRVYGYTF. The DNA for the CDR3 is TGTGCCAGTACTAATCCGGACAGGGTATACGGCTACACCTTC.

J is TRBJ1-3 and V is TRBV5-6; D is possibly TRBD1 (5 bases). Germline CDR1 and CDR2: SGHDT and YYEEEE. CDR3 length equals 15 residues. With 0 bases removed from V and 4 bases from J, the gap between germline ends came to 11 bases. The CDR3 reads CASSLAGAAGNTIYF. In nucleotides, the CDR3 is TGTGCCAGCAGCTTGGCTGGGGCGGCCGGAAACACCATATATTTT. The full variable domain, completed using reference TRBV5-6 and TRBJ1-3, is DAGVTQSPTHLIKTRGQQVTLRCSPKSGHDTVSWYQQALGQGPQFIFQYYEEEERQRGNFPDRFSGHQFPNYSSELNVNALLLGDSALYLCASSLAGAAGNTIYFGEGSWLTVV.

This chain connects TRBV7-9 to TRBJ2-3; D is perhaps TRBD1 (5 bases). Germline V lookup: CDR1 SEHNR, CDR2 FQNEAQ (reference sequence). V shed 0 bases and J shed 9 bases, with 13 bases lying between them. The CDR3 consists of 14 residues. CDR3 bases: TGTGCCAGCAGCTTAGCGATCAGGGTGGGGACGCAGTATTTT. Protein: CASSLAIRVGTQYF.

The sample holds one count of this clone. The rearrangement uses TRBV30 and TRBJ1-1; tentative D call: TRBD1 (5 bases). V lost 2 bases, J lost 0 bases, and 13 bases lay in between. There are 15 residues in the CDR3. Germline lookup yields CDR1 GTSNPN and CDR2 SVGIG (reference sequence). DNA of the CDR3: TGTGCCTGGAGTCGGGGGTATAGGATGAACACTGAAGCTTTCTTT. Amino acids: CAWSRGYRMNTEAFF.

The rearrangement links TRBV6-5 to TRBJ1-4; 10 bases align to TRBD1. The CDR3 covers 15 residues. The junction had 4 bases not matched to a gene; V was cut back by 2 bases and J by 7 bases. The V gene's germline CDR1 is MNHEY and CDR2 SVGAGI. For the CDR3, the DNA is TGTGCCAGCAGTTACCGGACAGGGGGTGTTGAAAAACTGTTTTTT. Amino acids: CASSYRTGGVEKLFF.

CDR3 protein: CASSLKAGAYGYTF. In DNA form, the CDR3 reads TGTGCCAGCAGTTTGAAGGCAGGGGCCTATGGCTACACCTTC. The rearrangement uses TRBV28 and TRBJ1-2; the D gene is possibly TRBD1 (6 bases). This CDR3 has 14 amino acids. The germline gives CDR1 MDHEN, CDR2 SYDVKM. V gave up 3 bases and J gave up 4 bases, with 12 bases separating them.

The sample holds a few counts of this clone. This sequence joins TRBV29-1 and TRBJ1-2, with a tentative D call TRBD1 (5 bases). Germline V gene sequence: CDR1 SQVTM, CDR2 ANQGSEA. Deletions cut 7 bases from V and 4 bases from J, with 19 bases between. The CDR3 runs to 14 residues. CDR3 in amino acids: CSARNPTVSYGYTF. The CDR3 nucleotides read TGCAGCGCCCGGAATCCGACAGTTTCCTATGGCTACACCTTC.

The rearrangement links TRBV7-9 to TRBJ1-2; TRBD1 matches 7 bases. CDR1 SEHNR and CDR2 FQNEAQ come from the germline V gene (reference sequence). This CDR3 is built from 13 residues. The junction had 4 bases not matched to a gene; V was cut back by 5 bases and J by 4 bases. For the CDR3, the DNA is TGTGCCAGCAGCCTAGGGGGCGGCTATGGCTACACCTTC. It is translated as CASSLGGGYGYTF.

The chain recombines TRBV11-2 with TRBJ2-3; 7 bases map to TRBD2. V dropped 2 bases and J dropped 0; count of bases not matched to a gene: 5. Germline CDR1 and CDR2: SGHAT and FQNNGV. This CDR3 is 16 amino acids long. Here the CDR3 reads CASSLFFGGSTDTQYF. The CDR3 nucleotides read TGTGCCAGCAGCTTATTTTTCGGGGGGAGCACAGATACGCAGTATTTT.

The chain uses TRBV19 and TRBJ2-5; 7 nucleotides agree with TRBD1. CDR3 length: 14 amino acids. Germline V gene lookup returns CDR1 LNHDA and CDR2 SQIVND (reference sequence). V was pared by 5 bases and J by 1 base, with 4 bases of the junction left unmatched. The CDR3 loop is CASSSTGFQETQYF. CDR3 coding DNA: TGTGCCAGTAGTTCGACAGGGTTCCAAGAGACCCAGTACTTC. The full variable domain, its missing parts supplied by reference TRBV19 and TRBJ2-5, is DGGITQSPKYLFRKEGQNVTLSCEQNLNHDAMYWYRQDPGQGLRLIYYSQIVNDFQKGDIAEGYSVSREKKESFPLTVTSAQKNPTAFYLCASSSTGFQETQYFGPGTRLLVL.

The chain recombines TRBV7-2 with TRBJ1-2; 7 bases line up with TRBD1. This CDR3 spans 16 amino acids. V was clipped by 2 bases and J by 4 bases; unmatched bases: 10. CDR1 and CDR2 (germline): SGHTA, FQGNSA. CDR3 loop: CASSLFLTGDPYGYTF. The CDR3 bases are TGTGCCAGCAGCTTATTCTTAACAGGGGACCCCTATGGCTACACCTTC.

The gene calls are TRBV2 and TRBJ1-5, with TRBD1 matching over 10 bases. V dropped 6 bases and J dropped 10; count of bases not matched to a gene: 9. Germline CDR1 reads SNHLY; CDR2 reads FYNNEI. The CDR3 is 14 residues long. As DNA, the CDR3 is TGTGCCAGCAGGTCCGGGACAGGGGCCGGCCCCCAGCATTTT. Its translation: CASRSGTGAGPQHF.

In this sample, this clone turned up once. The J gene is TRBJ1-5, the V gene TRBV7-2; 7 bases are a match to TRBD1. Trimming cost V 5 bases and J 4 bases; bases outside gene matches: 5. CDR1 and CDR2 (germline): SGHTA, FQGNSA. This CDR3 region has 14 residues. Here the CDR3 reads CASSTRQGNQPQHF. The CDR3 bases are TGTGCCAGCAGCACCAGACAGGGAAATCAGCCCCAGCATTTT.

The chain employs TRBV5-6 and TRBJ2-2; the D is unclear. V dropped 5 bases and J dropped 5 bases, with 7 bases sitting between them. CDR1 is SGHDT and CDR2 is YYEEEE in the germline V gene. The CDR3 consists of 12 residues. This CDR3 reads CASRSQTGELFF. Written as DNA, the CDR3 is TGTGCCAGCAGGTCCCAAACCGGGGAGCTGTTTTTT.

Here the CDR3 DNA reads TGTGCCAGCTCTCAGGGACAGCAAACTAACTATGGCTACACCTTC. Protein: CASSQGQQTNYGYTF. The chain carries TRBV18 and TRBJ1-2; 7 bases are a match to TRBD1. The junction had 7 bases not matched to a gene; V was cut back by 6 bases and J by 0 bases. This CDR3 has 15 residues. Looked up from germline, CDR1 is KGHSH and CDR2 is LQKENI.

The genes are TRBV29-1 and TRBJ2-2; 8 nucleotides agree with TRBD2. Germline V gene data show CDR1 as SQVTM and CDR2 as ANQGSEA. The V and J ends lost 5 bases and 3 bases, in that order; junction bases with no gene match: 2. This CDR3 contains 13 residues. CDR3 in amino acids: CSVRTSYTGELFF. CDR3 sequence (DNA): TGCAGCGTTCGGACTAGCTACACCGGGGAGCTGTTTTTT.

The chain has TRBV3-1 (or the pseudogene TRBV3-2) and TRBJ1-1; D is perhaps TRBD1 (6 bases). The V gene's germline CDR1 is LGHDT and CDR2 YNNKEL (reference sequence). The germline V and J ends were trimmed by 1 base and 13 bases, with 16 bases remaining between them. This CDR3 region has 13 residues. The CDR3 loop reads CASSQVPGTRGFF. DNA of the CDR3: TGTGCCAGCAGCCAAGTCCCCGGGACACGGGGTTTCTTT.

V and J are TRBV4-1 and TRBJ2-1, with 11 bases matching TRBD2. J lost 4 bases, V lost 0 bases, and 8 bases had no gene match. Germline values: CDR1 MGHRA, CDR2 YSYEKL. There are 18 residues in the CDR3. CDR3 sequence reads: CASSQDWASGGQYNEQFF. CDR3 DNA sequence: TGCGCCAGCAGCCAAGATTGGGCTAGCGGGGGGCAATACAATGAGCAGTTCTTC.